This T cell receptor beta chain came from a study of cytomegalovirus exposure and HLA in healthy donors. In regard to this clone: What it binds is unknown.

Use of 60 Vbeta and 13 Jbeta primers characterized the PCR. The repertoire was sequenced with immunoSEQ multiplex PCR; TCRdb's copy has only in-frame clones and lacks some. There are about 120,000 clones in the sample; 75% occur only once, and 2.5% to 3.5% lies in the top ten. Study outcomes and limitations: Relative to the roughly 640-donor mean, N-insertions were reportedly fewer in an Asian-associated ancestry cluster in a later analysis.

The sample consisted of PBMCs. The receptor was isolated from a woman aged 40 to 50 in good health and CMV-seropositive.

Written as DNA, the CDR3 is TGTGCCAGCAGCTGGGAGACGGGGTTCTTCTCCTACGAGCAGTACTTC. Its translation is CASSWETGFFSYEQYF. The chain joins TRBV7-6 to TRBJ2-7; tentatively, D is TRBD2 (5 bases). V was shortened by 4 bases and J by 0 bases, with 16 bases between the two germline ends. There are 16 residues in the CDR3. Germline CDR1 SGHVS, CDR2 FNYEAQ.